A single sample gave rise to the 25 T cell receptor beta chains below, sequenced in a study of T cell repertoires in ileal Crohn's disease. Measured with immunoSEQ multiplex PCR; TCRdb has only the in-frame clones, and not every one. The repertoire consists of approximately 5,000 clones, with roughly 91% occurring once and the leading ten covering roughly 5%. Source material: ileal tissue. Receptor source: an adult with Crohn's disease.

The rearrangement joins TRBV7-2 to TRBJ2-3; 8 bases align to TRBD2. There are 15 residues in the CDR3. Germline CDR1 and CDR2: SGHTA and FQGNSA. Trimming removed 1 base from V and 4 bases from J; junction bases left unmatched: 4. The chain's CDR3 is CASSLDRGGPDTQYF. The DNA for the CDR3 is TGTGCCAGCAGCTTAGATCGGGGGGGCCCAGATACGCAGTATTTT. Complete variable domain (other parts from reference TRBV7-2 and TRBJ2-3): GAGVSQSPSNKVTEKGKDVELRCDPISGHTALYWYRQSLGQGLEFLIYFQGNSAPDKSGLPSDRFSAERTGGSVSTLTIQRTQQEDSAVYLCASSLDRGGPDTQYFGPGTRLTVL.

The V gene is TRBV30, the J gene TRBJ2-3, with TRBD1 matching 9 bases. The germline CDR1 and CDR2 sequences are GTSNPN and SVGIG (reference sequence). The ends lost 3 bases at V and 0 bases at J; junction bases unmatched: 7. This CDR3 is 16 amino acids long. CDR3 coding DNA: TGTGCCTGGAGCGAAGGGACAGGGCTTAGCACAGATACGCAGTATTTT. Amino acids: CAWSEGTGLSTDTQYF.

The table lists this clone with a count of one. V gene TRBV2 combines with J gene TRBJ2-5; maybe TRBD2 (6 bases). The CDR3 runs to 14 residues. The V gene's germline CDR1 is SNHLY and CDR2 FYNNEI. Trimming left V 4 bases short and J 5 bases short, with 14 bases between. CDR3 protein: CASSVSRGGETQYF. As DNA, the CDR3 is TGTGCCAGCAGTGTATCGCGGGGCGGGGAGACCCAGTACTTC.

The chain carries TRBV30 and TRBJ1-5; D may be TRBD1 (6 bases). This CDR3 region has 14 residues. V was pared by 0 bases and J by 9 bases, with 15 bases between. The V gene's germline CDR1 is GTSNPN and CDR2 SVGIG (reference sequence). The CDR3 coding sequence is TGTGCCTGGAGTGTTGCACAGGGAGGGGGGCCCCAGCATTTT. Protein: CAWSVAQGGGPQHF.

The chain links TRBV7-9 to TRBJ1-6; 8 bases fit TRBD1. This CDR3 is 15 amino acids long. Per germline, CDR1 SEHNR and CDR2 FQNEAQ (reference sequence). Trimming took 1 base from V and 7 from J; bases not matched to a gene: 3. The CDR3 bases are TGTGCCAGCAGCTTAGTTTCAGGGGGCAATTCACCCCTCCACTTT. This translates into CASSLVSGGNSPLHF.

This rearrangement joins TRBV7-2 to TRBJ2-2; TRBD2 agrees at 12 bases. This CDR3 is 15 amino acids long. V lost 5 bases, J lost 5 bases, and 3 bases stayed unmatched. The germline gives CDR1 SGHTA, CDR2 FQGNSA. The CDR3 spells CASSRGTSGTGELFF. CDR3 DNA sequence: TGTGCCAGCAGCCGGGGGACTAGCGGGACCGGGGAGCTGTTTTTT.

The rearrangement links TRBV18 to TRBJ1-1, with TRBD1 identical over 9 bases. The germline V gene encodes CDR1 KGHSH and CDR2 LQKENI. CDR3 length: 16 residues. V gave up 1 base and J gave up 1 base; unmatched junction bases: 4. The CDR3 here is CASSPRTGARNTEAFF. CDR3 DNA: TGTGCCAGCTCACCACGGACAGGGGCGAGGAACACTGAAGCTTTCTTT.

This chain links TRBV19 with TRBJ2-7; D ambiguous. The CDR3 totals 14 residues. The V gene's germline CDR1 is LNHDA and CDR2 SQIVND (reference sequence). V was clipped by 5 bases and J by 0 bases, with 11 bases between them. The CDR3 DNA follows: TGTGCCAGTAGTGCGAGACACAACTCCTACGAGCAGTACTTC. It codes for CASSARHNSYEQYF.

The chain is built from TRBV18 and TRBJ2-7; tentative D call: TRBD1 (6 bases). Trimming removed 2 bases at V and 5 bases at J, with 13 bases between. Germline V gene lookup returns CDR1 KGHSH and CDR2 LQKENI. This CDR3 has 14 amino acids. CDR3 sequence: CASSPYGTNDEQYF. The CDR3 DNA reads as TGTGCCAGCTCACCATACGGGACAAACGACGAGCAGTACTTC.

This clone appeared a single time. This CDR3 is CASSQSLGQYYEQYF. The CDR3 nucleotides read TGCGCCAGCAGCCAATCCCTCGGACAGTACTACGAGCAGTACTTC. The chain uses TRBV4-1 and TRBJ2-7; possibly TRBD1 for D (6 bases). Germline assignment: CDR1 MGHRA and CDR2 YSYEKL. With 2 bases removed from V and 3 bases from J, the gap between germline ends came to 14 bases. The CDR3 is made up of 15 amino acids.

This rearrangement joins TRBV9 to TRBJ1-4; a possible D gene is TRBD1 (6 bases). Germline CDR1 and CDR2: SGDLS and YYNGEE. This CDR3 has 14 amino acids. Trimming left V 0 bases short and J 6 bases short, with 9 bases between. In nucleotides, the CDR3 is TGTGCCAGCAGCGTAGATGCAGGGGATGAAAAACTGTTTTTT. Translation gives CASSVDAGDEKLFF.

This chain connects TRBV7-6 to TRBJ2-3; TRBD2 matches 15 bases. Trimming removed 5 bases from V and 3 bases from J; junction bases left unmatched: 18. This CDR3 spans 21 amino acids. Germline values: CDR1 SGHVS, CDR2 FNYEAQ. The CDR3 nucleotides are TGTGCCAGCAGCATACGTGGGGGACTAGCGGGGGGACGACCTGGGACAGATACGCAGTATTTT. This encodes CASSIRGGLAGGRPGTDTQYF.

The chain uses TRBV4-2 and TRBJ2-5; 7 positions match TRBD2. From germline, CDR1 is LGHNA and CDR2 YNFKEQ. Trimming took 4 bases from V and 1 from J; bases not matched to a gene: 6. CDR3 length: 15 amino acids. The CDR3 is CASSRTSGGQETQYF. Here the CDR3 DNA reads TGTGCCAGCAGCCGGACCTCGGGGGGCCAAGAGACCCAGTACTTC.

This clone was picked up one time. The chain links TRBV29-1 to TRBJ1-4; 7 bases map to TRBD1. The V gene's germline CDR1 is SQVTM and CDR2 ANQGSEA. The V segment lost 6 bases and the J segment 0 bases; nucleotides outside the gene matches: 4. The CDR3 consists of 14 residues. The CDR3 coding sequence is TGCAGCGTACAGGGGAGCGCAACTAATGAAAAACTGTTTTTT. Translating it yields CSVQGSATNEKLFF.

The chain has TRBV7-9 and TRBJ2-7; 8 bases are a match to TRBD2. The ends lost 1 base at V and 4 bases at J; junction bases unmatched: 9. The CDR3 covers 16 residues. Germline V gene lookup returns CDR1 SEHNR and CDR2 FQNEAQ (reference sequence). The CDR3 sequence is CASSLGVGSGGYEQYF. The DNA for the CDR3 is TGTGCCAGCAGCTTAGGGGTCGGGAGCGGGGGTTACGAGCAGTACTTC.

This sequence joins TRBV10-3 and TRBJ2-3; TRBD2 agrees at 11 bases. Germline values: CDR1 ENHRY, CDR2 SYGVKD. The length of the CDR3 is 17 residues. V lost 3 bases, J lost 0 bases, and 5 bases stayed unmatched. The CDR3 coding sequence is TGTGCCATCAGTGAACCGGGACTAGCGGATAGCACAGATACGCAGTATTTT. Translating gives CAISEPGLADSTDTQYF.

This clone was counted once. The chain uses TRBV5-1 and TRBJ2-2; 9 nucleotides match TRBD1. Germline V gene data show CDR1 as SGHRS and CDR2 as YFSETQ. The CDR3 runs 16 residues. J lost 4 bases, V lost 1 base, and 5 bases had no gene match. The CDR3 here is CASSLRGQGSTGELFF. The CDR3 region has the DNA TGCGCCAGCAGCTTGCGAGGACAGGGGTCCACCGGGGAGCTGTTTTTT.

This sequence joins TRBV10-3 and TRBJ2-2; TRBD2 aligns across 7 bases. Germline-derived CDR1 and CDR2 are ENHRY and SYGVKD. The CDR3 covers 13 residues. V shed 11 bases, J shed 3 bases, and the junction held 6 bases outside the gene matches. In nucleotides, the CDR3 is TGTGCCGGCGGGGGTTTGGACACCGGGGAGCTGTTTTTT. Amino acid sequence: CAGGGLDTGELFF.

This chain connects TRBV23-1 to TRBJ2-5, with D possibly being TRBD1 (6 bases). TRBV23-1 is filed as an ORF, its function uncertain. CDR3 length: 16 amino acids. CDR3 sequence reads: CSLRPAGRGKQETQYF. CDR3 coding DNA: TGCTCTTTACGACCGGCGGGCAGGGGAAAACAAGAGACCCAGTACTTC.

The rearrangement links TRBV5-1 to TRBJ1-2; D possibly corresponds to TRBD1 (6 bases). Germline loops: CDR1 SGHRS, CDR2 YFSETQ. Deletions cut 1 base from V and 8 bases from J, with 15 bases between. This CDR3 has 14 amino acids. DNA for the CDR3: TGCGCCAGCAGCTTGAGTTCAGGGGTACGAGGCTACACCTTC. It specifies CASSLSSGVRGYTF.

The chain carries TRBV16 and TRBJ2-7; TRBD2 matches at 7 bases. The CDR3 covers 14 residues. V was pared by 4 bases and J by 2 bases, with 5 bases of the junction left unmatched. CDR1 is KGHSY, CDR2 FQNENV, per germline. DNA of the CDR3: TGTGCCAGCAGCCGACCCGGGACTACCTACGAGCAGTACTTC. Residues: CASSRPGTTYEQYF.

The chain is built from TRBV6-6 and TRBJ1-1, with unresolved D. The V end was cut by 6 bases, the J end by 6 bases, with 20 bases between. The CDR3 loop spans 15 amino acids. CDR1 and CDR2 from the germline V gene are MNHNY and SVGAGI (reference sequence). The CDR3 is CASSEWEGWGPEAFF. The CDR3 DNA is TGTGCCAGCAGCGAATGGGAGGGATGGGGTCCTGAAGCTTTCTTT.

The rearrangement links TRBV7-2 to TRBJ2-7, with 9 bases that match TRBD2. V was clipped by 5 bases and J by 3 bases; unmatched bases: 11. Germline V gene data show CDR1 as SGHTA and CDR2 as FQGNSA. The CDR3 is made up of 16 amino acids. CDR3 bases: TGTGCCAGCAGCGCCGGATCCGGGACTAGCAGCTACGAGCAGTACTTC. Amino acids: CASSAGSGTSSYEQYF.

V and J are TRBV5-1 and TRBJ2-3, with 9 bases identical to TRBD2. The CDR3 has 15 residues. Germline loops: CDR1 SGHRS, CDR2 YFSETQ. J was trimmed by 4 bases and V by 4 bases; bases with no gene match: 7. The CDR3 loop is CASSPSLAGPDTQYF. DNA for the CDR3: TGCGCCAGCAGCCCGAGTCTAGCGGGGCCAGATACGCAGTATTTT.

This clone was seen just once. The chain employs TRBV7-2 and TRBJ2-7, with TRBD1 identical over 8 bases. The CDR3 is made up of 14 amino acids. Germline CDR1 and CDR2: SGHTA and FQGNSA. V shed 3 bases, J shed 6 bases, and the junction held 7 bases outside the gene matches. The CDR3 loop is CASSFSGGVTEQYF. The CDR3 DNA reads TGTGCCAGCAGCTTTTCAGGGGGCGTAACCGAGCAGTACTTC.